The 6 T cell receptor beta chains in this list originate from one sample, sequenced in a study of blood T cells in healthy people across ages. For the second PCR, which ran for roughly 6 to 12 cycles, a sample-barcoded 5' primer and a J-beta primer mix were used. A single record per CDR3 protein comes from TCRdb applying MiXCR to the 5' RACE reads. The table shows approximately 1,000,000 distinct CDR3 sequences, with 30% to 40% occurring only once. Input material: blood. The receptors were gathered from a man aged 18 to 29 in good health.

This clonotype was found a few times. This rearrangement joins TRBV9 to TRBJ1-5; unclear D gene. The CDR3 runs to 14 residues. Per the germline V gene, CDR1 is SGDLS and CDR2 is YYNGEE. Trimming cost V 2 bases and J 4 bases, with 10 bases left between them. The CDR3 DNA sequence: TGTGCCAGCAGCGTCGATGCGGAAAATCAGCCCCAGCATTTT. It codes for CASSVDAENQPQHF.

This chain uses TRBV24-1 with TRBJ1-1, with D hard to call. The CDR3 runs 12 residues. Trimming cost V 0 bases and J 3 bases, with 1 base left between them. Germline V gives CDR1 KGHDR, CDR2 SFDVKD. CDR3 coding DNA: TGTGCCACCAGTGATTTGGACACTGAAGCTTTCTTT. The encoded protein is CATSDLDTEAFF.

The CDR3 sequence is CSATDDGYGYTF. The CDR3 region has the DNA TGCAGTGCCACGGACGATGGCTATGGCTACACCTTC. The chain carries TRBV20-1 and TRBJ1-2; D is undetermined. V was cut by 6 bases and J by 4 bases, with 12 bases left in between. The length of the CDR3 is 12 residues. CDR1 is DFQATT and CDR2 is SNEGSKA in the germline V gene (reference sequence).

The chain combines TRBV27 with TRBJ1-5; the match to TRBD1 covers 10 bases. Germline loops: CDR1 MNHEY, CDR2 SMNVEV (reference sequence). The CDR3 runs 15 residues. V lost 6 bases to trimming and J lost 6 bases; unmatched junction nucleotides: 8. In DNA form, the CDR3 reads TGTGCCAGCAGCCCGGACAGGGGGTATTCTCAGCCCCAGCATTTT. Protein: CASSPDRGYSQPQHF.

Comments on this clonotype: An end of the junction does not agree with germline; a read error may underlie this. This chain connects TRBV12-3 or TRBV12-4 to TRBJ2-2; 10 positions match TRBD1. The CDR3 totals 15 residues. In DNA, the CDR3 is TGTGTCAGCAGTTTTGGGACAGGGGACCCCGGGGAGCTGTTTTTT. This sequence encodes CVSSFGTGDPGELFF.

This clonotype was counted a few times. The chain is built from TRBV6-6 and TRBJ1-1; D is unclear. V dropped 5 bases and J dropped 2 bases, with 12 bases sitting between them. The length of the CDR3 is 14 residues. CDR1 and CDR2 from the germline V gene are MNHNY and SVGAGI (reference sequence). The CDR3 DNA follows: TGTGCCAGCAGTCCCTCGAACCTAAACACTGAAGCTTTCTTT. It is translated as CASSPSNLNTEAFF.